Listed here is a single T cell receptor beta chain. Recent vaccinations or acute infections were absent in the healthy HIV-negative adult donors. The study separated CD4+ cells into CD45RA+ naive and CD45RA-negative memory subsets. The CDR3 sequence is 14 residues long. CDR1 and CDR2 from the germline V gene are SGHTA and FQGNSA. After removal of 6 bases from V and 8 bases from J, the junction contained 12 bases not matched to a gene. Method: immunoSEQ multiplex PCR; TCRdb's copy keeps in-frame clones and lacks some. The table includes about a million clones, roughly 75% detected once. The data were obtained in a study of shared clonotypes between healthy human individuals.

The TCR sequence derives from a young man in good health. The sequenced sample consisted of memory CD4+ T cells sorted from blood. Noted subset: CD45RA-negative fraction. The V and J genes are TRBV7-2 and TRBJ1-2; 7 nucleotides agree with TRBD1. The CDR3 protein is CASRDGQAMEGYTF. In DNA, the CDR3 is TGTGCCAGCAGAGATGGACAGGCTATGGAAGGCTACACCTTC.